This T cell receptor (beta chain) was retrieved from a study of blood T cells in healthy people across ages. Alongside a J-beta primer mix, a sample-barcoded 5' primer served in a second PCR lasting about 7 to 11 cycles. Via MiXCR, TCRdb re-called the 5' RACE reads, giving one row per CDR3 protein. Here the sample spans roughly 2 million distinct CDR3 sequences, around half being singletons. The ends were cut back, 0 bases at V and 4 bases at J, with 6 bases in the middle. The CDR3 has 13 residues. Germline values: CDR1 LNHNV, CDR2 YYDKDF (reference sequence). The sample was blood. This chain links TRBV15 with TRBJ2-5; D uncertain. The TCR was taken from a woman in her thirties or forties in good health. CDR3 sequence reads: CATSRDELETQYF. CDR3 in DNA: TGTGCCACCAGCAGAGATGAGCTAGAGACCCAGTACTTC.